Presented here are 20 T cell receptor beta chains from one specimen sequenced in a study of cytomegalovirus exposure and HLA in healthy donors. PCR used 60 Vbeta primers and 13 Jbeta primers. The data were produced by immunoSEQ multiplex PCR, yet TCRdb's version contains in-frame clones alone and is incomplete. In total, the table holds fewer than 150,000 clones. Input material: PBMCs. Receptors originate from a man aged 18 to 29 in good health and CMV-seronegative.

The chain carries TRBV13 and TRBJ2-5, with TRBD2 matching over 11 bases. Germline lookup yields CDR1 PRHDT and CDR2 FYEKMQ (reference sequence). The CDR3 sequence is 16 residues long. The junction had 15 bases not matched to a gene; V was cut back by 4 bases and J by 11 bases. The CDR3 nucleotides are TGTGCCAGCAGCTCGACTAGCGGGACTATAATTTACAAGCAGTACTTC. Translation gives CASSSTSGTIIYKQYF.

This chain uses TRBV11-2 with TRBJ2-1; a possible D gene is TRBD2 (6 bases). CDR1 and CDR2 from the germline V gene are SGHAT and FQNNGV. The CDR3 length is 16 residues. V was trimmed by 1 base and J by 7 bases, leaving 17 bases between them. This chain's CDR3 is CASSLGSQGLSNEQFF. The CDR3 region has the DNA TGTGCCAGCAGCTTAGGGTCCCAGGGACTTAGTAATGAGCAGTTCTTC.

The CDR3 here is CATSRDRAATNEKLFF. The CDR3 DNA is TGTGCCACCAGCAGGGACAGGGCTGCAACTAATGAAAAACTGTTTTTT. This rearrangement joins TRBV15 to TRBJ1-4; 8 nucleotides agree with TRBD1. Looked up from germline, CDR1 is LNHNV and CDR2 is YYDKDF (reference sequence). The ends lost 3 bases at V and 0 bases at J; junction bases unmatched: 3. The CDR3 contains 16 residues. Together with reference TRBV15 and TRBJ1-4, the CDR3 gives the full variable domain: DAMVIQNPRYQVTQFGKPVTLSCSQTLNHNVMYWYQQKSSQAPKLLFHYYDKDFNNEADTPDNFQSRRPNTSFCFLDIRSPGLGDTAMYLCATSRDRAATNEKLFFGSGTQLSVL.

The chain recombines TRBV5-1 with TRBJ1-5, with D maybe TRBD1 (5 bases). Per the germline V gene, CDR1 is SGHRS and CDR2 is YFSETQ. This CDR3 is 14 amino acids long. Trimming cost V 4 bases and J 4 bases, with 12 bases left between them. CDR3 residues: CASSQEGANQPQHF. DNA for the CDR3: TGCGCCAGCAGCCAGGAAGGGGCTAATCAGCCCCAGCATTTT. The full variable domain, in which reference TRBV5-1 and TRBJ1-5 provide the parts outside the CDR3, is KAGVTQTPRYLIKTRGQQVTLSCSPISGHRSVSWYQQTPGQGLQFLFEYFSETQRNKGNFPGRFSGRQFSNSRSEMNVSTLELGDSALYLCASSQEGANQPQHFGDGTRLSIL.

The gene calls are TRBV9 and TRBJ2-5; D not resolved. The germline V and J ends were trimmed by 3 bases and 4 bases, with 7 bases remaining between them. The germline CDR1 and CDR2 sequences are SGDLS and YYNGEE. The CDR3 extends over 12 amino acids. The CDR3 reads CASSALGETQYF. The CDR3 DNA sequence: TGTGCCAGCAGCGCCCTCGGAGAGACCCAGTACTTC.

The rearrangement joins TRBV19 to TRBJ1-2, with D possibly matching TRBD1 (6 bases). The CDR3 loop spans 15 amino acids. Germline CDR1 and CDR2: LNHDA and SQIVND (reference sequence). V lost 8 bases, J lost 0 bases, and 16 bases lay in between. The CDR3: CASSGQRAANYGYTF. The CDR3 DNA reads TGTGCCAGTTCAGGACAGAGGGCGGCTAACTATGGCTACACCTTC.

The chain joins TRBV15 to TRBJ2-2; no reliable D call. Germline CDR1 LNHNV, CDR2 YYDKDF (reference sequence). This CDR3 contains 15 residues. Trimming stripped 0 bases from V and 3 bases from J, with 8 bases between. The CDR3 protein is CATSREGLDTGELFF. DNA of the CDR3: TGTGCCACCAGCAGAGAGGGCTTGGACACCGGGGAGCTGTTTTTT.

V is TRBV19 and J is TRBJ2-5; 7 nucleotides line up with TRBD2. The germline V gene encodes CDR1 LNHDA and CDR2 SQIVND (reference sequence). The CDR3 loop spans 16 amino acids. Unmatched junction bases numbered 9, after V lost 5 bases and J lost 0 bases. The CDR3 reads CASSARAAGNQETQYF. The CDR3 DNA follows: TGTGCCAGTAGTGCCCGAGCAGCGGGGAACCAAGAGACCCAGTACTTC.

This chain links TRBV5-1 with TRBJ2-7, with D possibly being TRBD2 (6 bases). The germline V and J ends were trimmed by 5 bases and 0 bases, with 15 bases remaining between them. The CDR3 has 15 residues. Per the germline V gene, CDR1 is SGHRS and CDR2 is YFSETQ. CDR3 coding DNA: TGCGCCAGCAGTCAAGACGCGGGGAGCTCCTACGAGCAGTACTTC. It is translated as CASSQDAGSSYEQYF. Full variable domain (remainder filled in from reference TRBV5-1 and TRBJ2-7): KAGVTQTPRYLIKTRGQQVTLSCSPISGHRSVSWYQQTPGQGLQFLFEYFSETQRNKGNFPGRFSGRQFSNSRSEMNVSTLELGDSALYLCASSQDAGSSYEQYFGPGTRLTVT.

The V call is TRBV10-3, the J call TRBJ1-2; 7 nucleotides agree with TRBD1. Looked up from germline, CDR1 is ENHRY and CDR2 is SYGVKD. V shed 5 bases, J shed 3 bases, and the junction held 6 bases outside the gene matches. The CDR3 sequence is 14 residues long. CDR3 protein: CAISSQGLDYGYTF. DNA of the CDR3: TGTGCCATCAGTTCACAGGGGTTGGACTATGGCTACACCTTC.

CDR3 sequence reads: CSVEGGNTEAFF. The CDR3 DNA reads TGCAGCGTTGAAGGAGGGAACACTGAAGCTTTCTTT. The chain employs TRBV29-1 and TRBJ1-1, with unresolved D. CDR1 SQVTM and CDR2 ANQGSEA come from the germline V gene. The CDR3 is 12 residues long. Trimming stripped 1 base from V and 1 base from J, with 4 bases between. The entire variable domain, with the rest obtained from reference TRBV29-1 and TRBJ1-1, is as follows: SAVISQKPSRDICQRGTSLTIQCQVDSQVTMMFWYRQQPGQSLTLIATANQGSEATYESGFVIDKFPISRPNLTFSTLTVSNMSPEDSSIYLCSVEGGNTEAFFGQGTRLTVV.

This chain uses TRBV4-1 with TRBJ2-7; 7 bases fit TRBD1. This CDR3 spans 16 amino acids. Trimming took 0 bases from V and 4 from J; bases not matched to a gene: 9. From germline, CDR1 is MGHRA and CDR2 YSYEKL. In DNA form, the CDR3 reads TGCGCCAGCAGCCAAGATGACAGGGTCGATGAATACGAGCAGTACTTC. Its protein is CASSQDDRVDEYEQYF.

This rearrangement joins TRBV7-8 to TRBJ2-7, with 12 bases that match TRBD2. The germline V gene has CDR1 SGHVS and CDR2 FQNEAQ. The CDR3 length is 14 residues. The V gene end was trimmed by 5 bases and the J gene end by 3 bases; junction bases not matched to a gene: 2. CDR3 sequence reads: CASSPTSGSYEQYF. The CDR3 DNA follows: TGTGCCAGCAGCCCGACTAGCGGGAGCTACGAGCAGTACTTC. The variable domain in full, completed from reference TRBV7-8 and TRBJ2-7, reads GAGVSQSPRYKVAKRGQDVALRCDPISGHVSLFWYQQALGQGPEFLTYFQNEAQLDKSGLPSDRFFAERPEGSVSTLKIQRTQQEDSAVYLCASSPTSGSYEQYFGPGTRLTVT.

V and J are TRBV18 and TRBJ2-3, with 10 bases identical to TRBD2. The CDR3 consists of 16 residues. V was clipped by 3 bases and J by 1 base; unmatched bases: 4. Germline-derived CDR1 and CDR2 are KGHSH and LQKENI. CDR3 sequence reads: CASSPLGTSGTDTQYF. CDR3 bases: TGTGCCAGCTCACCTCTGGGGACTAGCGGCACAGATACGCAGTATTTT.

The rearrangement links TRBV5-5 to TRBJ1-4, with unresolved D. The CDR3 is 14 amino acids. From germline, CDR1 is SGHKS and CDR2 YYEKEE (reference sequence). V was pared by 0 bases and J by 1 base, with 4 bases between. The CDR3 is CASSLGRTNEKLFF. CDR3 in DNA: TGTGCCAGCAGCTTGGGTCGAACTAATGAAAAACTGTTTTTT. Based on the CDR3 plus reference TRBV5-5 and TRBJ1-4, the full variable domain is DAGVTQSPTHLIKTRGQQVTLRCSPISGHKSVSWYQQVLGQGPQFIFQYYEKEERGRGNFPDRFSARQFPNYSSELNVNALLLGDSALYLCASSLGRTNEKLFFGSGTQLSVL.

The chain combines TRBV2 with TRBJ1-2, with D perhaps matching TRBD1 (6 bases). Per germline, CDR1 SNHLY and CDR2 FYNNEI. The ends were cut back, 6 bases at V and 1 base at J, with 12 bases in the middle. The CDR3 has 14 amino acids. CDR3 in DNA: TGTGCCAGCAGAGGGGACATAATTAACTATGGCTACACCTTC. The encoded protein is CASRGDIINYGYTF.

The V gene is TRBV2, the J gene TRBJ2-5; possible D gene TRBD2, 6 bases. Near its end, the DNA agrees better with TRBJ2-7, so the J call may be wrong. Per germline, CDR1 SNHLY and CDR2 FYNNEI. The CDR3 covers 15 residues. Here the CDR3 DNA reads TGTGCCAGCAGTGCCGGGACTTCGAGCTCCTACGAGCAGTACTTC. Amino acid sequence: CASSAGTSSSYEQYF.

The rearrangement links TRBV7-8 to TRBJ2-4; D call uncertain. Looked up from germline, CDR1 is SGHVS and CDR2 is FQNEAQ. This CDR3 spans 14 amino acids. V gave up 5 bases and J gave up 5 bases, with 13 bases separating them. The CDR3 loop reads CASSPEDTQNIQYF. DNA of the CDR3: TGTGCCAGCAGCCCCGAGGATACCCAAAACATTCAGTACTTC.

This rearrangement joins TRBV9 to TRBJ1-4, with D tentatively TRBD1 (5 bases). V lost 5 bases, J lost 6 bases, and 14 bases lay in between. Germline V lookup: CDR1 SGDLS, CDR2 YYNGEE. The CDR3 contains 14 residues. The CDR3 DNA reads TGTGCCAGCAGACGTGACGGAGGGGATGAAAAACTGTTTTTT. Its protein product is CASRRDGGDEKLFF.

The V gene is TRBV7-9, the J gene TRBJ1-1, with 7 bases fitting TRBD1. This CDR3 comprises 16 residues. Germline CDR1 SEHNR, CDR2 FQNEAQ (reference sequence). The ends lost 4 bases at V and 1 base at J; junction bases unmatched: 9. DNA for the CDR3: TGTGCCAGCAGCTCCTGGGGCAGGACAGGGAACACTGAAGCTTTCTTT. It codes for CASSSWGRTGNTEAFF.